The next 21 T cell receptor beta chains were all read from a single sample in a study of T cells after yellow fever vaccination (dated by TCRdb to between 2019 and 2020). The label giving this sample's treatment or condition can be read as: live attenuated yellow fever vaccine strain. Preparation of the library involved 5' RACE. TCRdb lists the instrument as Illumina HiSeq 2500. TCRdb ran its own pipeline on the public reads, namely fastp trimming at Q25 and MiXCR clone calling, and kept in-frame beta chains. All rows with the same CDR3 protein become a single entry with the most common DNA and genes. The sample table records approximately 150,000 distinct CDR3 sequences; roughly 6.2% of these occur just once. 2.5% to 3.5% of the sample goes to the ten largest clones. The source was CD4+ T cells sorted from PBMCs, collected on the day of the first yellow fever vaccination. The source is a young man who received the YFV17D yellow fever vaccine.

This clonotype was seen ten or more times. The chain couples TRBV5-5 to TRBJ2-7; D may be TRBD1 (6 bases). This CDR3 spans 15 amino acids. The germline gives CDR1 SGHKS, CDR2 YYEKEE (reference sequence). The CDR3 here is CASRLGAASSYEQYV. The CDR3 bases are TGTGCCAGCAGATTGGGGGCGGCAAGCTCCTACGAGCAGTACGTC.

The rearrangement uses TRBV19 and TRBJ1-6; TRBD1 might be the D (6 bases). V was clipped by 4 bases and J by 4 bases, with 11 bases between them. CDR3 size: 15 residues. CDR1 and CDR2 from the germline V gene are LNHDA and SQIVND (reference sequence). The CDR3, as DNA: TGTGCCAGTAGTAGCAAGACAGGATATAATTCACCCCTCCACTTT. Translated, it gives CASSSKTGYNSPLHF.

The chain combines TRBV7-2 with TRBJ1-1; 7 nucleotides agree with TRBD1. In germline, CDR1 is SGHTA, CDR2 FQGNSA. Unmatched junction bases numbered 4, after V lost 4 bases and J lost 5 bases. The CDR3 loop spans 13 amino acids. The CDR3 nucleotides are TGTGCCAGCAGCTCGACAGGGTGGACTGAAGCTTTCTTT. Its protein is CASSSTGWTEAFF.

This clonotype has a handful of counts. The V gene is TRBV19, the J gene TRBJ2-6, with 7 bases lining up with TRBD1. Unmatched junction bases numbered 5, after V lost 4 bases and J lost 2 bases. The CDR3 length is 16 residues. The germline CDR1 and CDR2 sequences are LNHDA and SQIVND (reference sequence). The CDR3 here is CASSTGGHAGANVLTF. The DNA for the CDR3 is TGTGCCAGTAGTACAGGGGGTCATGCTGGGGCCAACGTCCTGACTTTC.

The CDR3 DNA reads TGTGCCAGCAGCATTAGCGGGGGGGCCGGAGATACGCAGTATTTT. It translates to CASSISGGAGDTQYF. The chain couples TRBV7-2 to TRBJ2-3, with TRBD2 matching 11 bases. The CDR3 runs to 15 residues. The germline V gene encodes CDR1 SGHTA and CDR2 FQGNSA. With 5 bases clipped from V and 5 bases from J, the junction kept 6 bases outside the gene matches.

This clonotype was observed at least ten times. The CDR3 bases are TGCGCCAGCAGCTCATCGCCAGGCGGGAGAAGTACGGCCTACGAGCAGTACTTC. It specifies CASSSSPGGRSTAYEQYF. The genes are TRBV5-1 and TRBJ2-7; 7 bases match TRBD2. Trimming took 3 bases from V and 2 from J; bases not matched to a gene: 17. The germline V gene has CDR1 SGHRS and CDR2 YFSETQ. The CDR3 runs to 18 residues.

This clonotype has a handful of counts. The chain joins TRBV5-1 to TRBJ2-3, with D possibly being TRBD1 (6 bases). V lost 0 bases, J lost 5 bases, and 13 bases lay in between. The CDR3 spans 15 residues. The germline CDR1 and CDR2 sequences are SGHRS and YFSETQ. The CDR3 bases are TGCGCCAGCAGCTTGGAGGCAGGGGTGGTAGATACGCAGTATTTT. This gives the protein CASSLEAGVVDTQYF. Filled out from reference TRBV5-1 and TRBJ2-3, the complete variable domain reads KAGVTQTPRYLIKTRGQQVTLSCSPISGHRSVSWYQQTPGQGLQFLFEYFSETQRNKGNFPGRFSGRQFSNSRSEMNVSTLELGDSALYLCASSLEAGVVDTQYFGPGTRLTVL.

This clonotype has at least ten counts. The chain is built from TRBV12-3 or TRBV12-4 and TRBJ2-3, with D tentatively TRBD2 (6 bases). V was shortened by 7 bases and J by 2 bases, with 10 bases between the two germline ends. This CDR3 has 13 amino acids. The CDR3 is CASTEGNTDTQYF. The CDR3 DNA reads TGTGCCAGCACGGAGGGAAACACAGATACGCAGTATTTT.

This clonotype appeared many times. The chain links TRBV11-2 to TRBJ1-1; D is unclear. Trimming left V 5 bases short and J 0 bases short, with 16 bases between. The CDR3 has 16 residues. The germline CDR1 and CDR2 sequences are SGHAT and FQNNGV. The chain's CDR3 is CASSPLRSTLNTEAFF. For the CDR3, the DNA is TGTGCCAGCAGCCCCTTGAGATCCACACTGAACACTGAAGCTTTCTTT.

This clonotype was counted only a few times. The chain joins TRBV18 to TRBJ1-1, with unresolved D. Trimming removed 1 base from V and 7 bases from J, with 13 bases in between. Germline values: CDR1 KGHSH, CDR2 LQKENI. CDR3 length: 14 amino acids. The CDR3 here is CASSPRFTSGEAFF. CDR3 DNA: TGTGCCAGCTCACCACGGTTTACTTCGGGTGAAGCTTTCTTT. Full variable domain (missing parts from reference TRBV18 and TRBJ1-1): NAGVMQNPRHLVRRRGQEARLRCSPMKGHSHVYWYRQLPEEGLKFMVYLQKENIIDESGMPKERFSAEFPKEGPSILRIQQVVRGDSAAYFCASSPRFTSGEAFFGQGTRLTVV.

This clonotype was found a few times. This chain's CDR3 is CASRDTRDEQFF. CDR3 DNA sequence: TGTGCCAGCAGAGATACTAGGGATGAGCAGTTCTTC. V and J are TRBV12-3 or TRBV12-4 and TRBJ2-1; tentatively, D is TRBD2 (5 bases). The CDR3 extends over 12 amino acids. The V gene lost 6 bases and the J gene lost 8 bases, with 11 bases spanning the gap.

This clonotype appeared a few times. V usage is TRBV11-2 and J usage is TRBJ2-7, with TRBD2 matching over 7 bases. V lost 4 bases, J lost 4 bases, and 4 bases stayed unmatched. The CDR3 is made up of 13 amino acids. Germline CDR1 is SGHAT and CDR2 is FQNNGV. The CDR3 sequence: CASSWGLPYEQYF. The CDR3 bases are TGTGCCAGCAGCTGGGGACTACCATACGAGCAGTACTTC.

This clonotype was seen repeatedly, ten times or more. V usage is TRBV18 and J usage is TRBJ1-1; 11 nucleotides agree with TRBD1. Unmatched junction bases numbered 6, after V lost 5 bases and J lost 4 bases. The CDR3 runs to 15 residues. Germline V gives CDR1 KGHSH, CDR2 LQKENI. The CDR3 sequence: CASSGPDRGLTEAFF. The CDR3 nucleotides read TGTGCCAGCTCAGGACCGGACAGGGGGCTCACTGAAGCTTTCTTT.

This clonotype was counted ten times or more. The V gene is TRBV5-1, the J gene TRBJ2-1; maybe TRBD2 (5 bases). V gave up 1 base and J gave up 6 bases, with 8 bases separating them. Per the germline V gene, CDR1 is SGHRS and CDR2 is YFSETQ. This CDR3 spans 13 amino acids. The CDR3 sequence: CASSLSGINEQFF. The CDR3 DNA reads as TGCGCCAGCAGCTTGTCGGGGATCAATGAGCAGTTCTTC.

This clonotype showed up many times. The rearrangement joins TRBV5-1 to TRBJ1-1; D gene ambiguous. This CDR3 region has 14 residues. Germline V lookup: CDR1 SGHRS, CDR2 YFSETQ. V was clipped by 0 bases and J by 2 bases, with 8 bases between them. CDR3 bases: TGCGCCAGCAGCTTGGCGGTTTCCAACACTGAAGCTTTCTTT. Its protein is CASSLAVSNTEAFF.

This clonotype was picked up many times. V gene TRBV12-3 or TRBV12-4 combines with J gene TRBJ1-3; 8 bases map to TRBD1. The CDR3 runs 12 residues. J was trimmed by 6 bases and V by 10 bases; bases with no gene match: 5. The CDR3 DNA sequence: TGTGCCACCAGGGGGCTGGAAAACACCATATATTTT. The encoded protein is CATRGLENTIYF.

This clonotype was recorded at least ten times. The chain carries TRBV6-5 and TRBJ1-1; D may be TRBD1 (5 bases). There are 12 residues in the CDR3. The V end was cut by 10 bases, the J end by 11 bases, with 20 bases between. The germline V gene has CDR1 MNHEY and CDR2 SVGAGI. The CDR3 DNA follows: TGTGCCACCAAGGGCAGGGCGGGTCTTGCTTTCTTT. This gives the protein CATKGRAGLAFF.

This chain links TRBV6-5 with TRBJ1-1; D perhaps matches TRBD1 (5 bases). Trimming took off 0 bases at V and 1 base at J, with 9 bases between the two ends. In germline, CDR1 is MNHEY, CDR2 SVGAGI. The CDR3 sequence is 15 residues long. The CDR3: CASSYSRQPNTEAFF. CDR3 DNA sequence: TGTGCCAGCAGTTACTCGAGACAGCCGAACACTGAAGCTTTCTTT.

This clonotype was observed many times. The chain carries TRBV10-3 and TRBJ2-3; D not resolved. V was cut by 0 bases and J by 0 bases, with 7 bases left in between. CDR3 length: 15 residues. The germline V gene encodes CDR1 ENHRY and CDR2 SYGVKD. The chain's CDR3 is CAISESRSSTDTQYF. For the CDR3, the DNA is TGTGCCATCAGTGAGTCGAGGAGCAGCACAGATACGCAGTATTTT.

Many counts were recorded for this clonotype. The V and J genes are TRBV5-1 and TRBJ2-2, with D perhaps TRBD1 (5 bases). This CDR3 has 13 residues. Trimming cost V 4 bases and J 7 bases, with 11 bases left between them. From germline, CDR1 is SGHRS and CDR2 YFSETQ. CDR3 sequence (DNA): TGCGCCAGCAGCACCCAGGGTGACGGGGAGCTGTTTTTT. It specifies CASSTQGDGELFF.

This clonotype was picked up many times. J is TRBJ2-5 and V is TRBV3-1, with 9 bases that match TRBD2. The CDR3 consists of 16 residues. The V and J ends lost 3 bases and 1 base, in that order; junction bases with no gene match: 6. Germline V gene lookup returns CDR1 LGHDT and CDR2 YNNKEL (reference sequence). Here the CDR3 reads CASSHRTSETQETQYF. For the CDR3, the DNA is TGTGCCAGCAGCCATCGGACTAGCGAGACCCAAGAGACCCAGTACTTC.